This T cell receptor (beta chain) is drawn from a study of blood T cell repertoires in COVID-19. Germline-derived CDR1 and CDR2 are LNHDA and SQIVND (reference sequence). The CDR3 length is 15 residues. V shed 5 bases and J shed 6 bases, with 18 bases lying between them. Cohort 3 recovered donors had two negative PCRs, clearance, or symptom resolution. The table came from immunoSEQ multiplex PCR; TCRdb's copy has only in-frame clones and leaves some out. This table has 250,000 to 300,000 clones, around 86% appearing once. The chain combines TRBV19 with TRBJ2-3; possibly TRBD1 for D (5 bases). Input material: PBMCs or T cells enriched from blood (not recorded which). The sequence was collected from a man aged 18 to 30 who had recovered from COVID-19. The CDR3 loop reads CASSVTGNPTDTQYF. In DNA form, the CDR3 reads TGTGCCAGTAGTGTTACAGGTAACCCTACGGATACGCAGTATTTT.